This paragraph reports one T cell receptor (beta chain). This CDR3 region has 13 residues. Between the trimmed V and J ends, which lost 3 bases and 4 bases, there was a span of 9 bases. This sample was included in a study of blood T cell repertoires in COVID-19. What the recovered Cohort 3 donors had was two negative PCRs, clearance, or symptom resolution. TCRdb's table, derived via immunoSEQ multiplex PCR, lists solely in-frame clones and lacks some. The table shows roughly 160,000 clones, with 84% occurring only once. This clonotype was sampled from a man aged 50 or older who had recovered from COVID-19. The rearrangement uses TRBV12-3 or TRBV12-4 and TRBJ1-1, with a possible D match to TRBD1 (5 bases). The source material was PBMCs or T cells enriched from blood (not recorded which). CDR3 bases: TGTGCCAGCAGTTTCAGGGAGGGCACTGAAGCTTTCTTT. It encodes CASSFREGTEAFF.